The 2 T cell receptor beta chains below were found in one sample sequenced in a study of tumor-infiltrating lymphocytes in primary liver carcinoma. Unsorted whole blood served as the source of blood RNA, and germline DNA was extracted as well. Researchers generated TCR beta cDNA from approximately 520 ng of total RNA, relying on a constant-region primer. Libraries covering TCR beta were generated through three nested multiplex PCR rounds (using a slightly modified ARM-PCR). The study ran its first two PCR rounds for roughly 10 cycles each, using TRBV1-TRBV30 forward primers and a C-beta reverse primer. TCRdb independently ran MiXCR on the multiplex PCR reads; one entry per CDR3 protein. Of almost 200,000 distinct CDR3 sequences in the sample, almost 65% were seen once. The specimen sequenced was peripheral blood. All receptors come from a woman aged 55-70 years with primary liver carcinoma and hepatitis B virus infection.

A note on this clonotype: A read error is possible here, since a much larger clone lies one base away. This rearrangement joins TRBV4-2 to TRBJ1-1; unclear D gene. CDR3 length: 16 amino acids. Germline V gene lookup returns CDR1 LGHNA and CDR2 YNFKEQ. The CDR3 bases are TGTGCCAGGAGCCAAGATCTTGGCAGCCTGAACACTGAAGCTTTCTTT. Its translation: CARSQDLGSLNTEAFF.

With regard to this clonotype: This may stem from a read error, because a much larger clone lies one nucleotide away. The chain employs TRBV6-1 and TRBJ2-7; D unclear. Germline V gives CDR1 MNHNS, CDR2 SASEGT. The V end lost 2 bases, the J end lost 3 bases, and 17 bases lay between the germline ends. This CDR3 has 16 amino acids. Written as DNA, the CDR3 is TGTGCCAGCAGTGAACGCCGCGACAATTCCTTCTACGAGCAGTACTTC. Translating it yields CASSERRDNSFYEQYF.